This T cell receptor (beta chain) originates from a study of blood T cell repertoires in COVID-19. About the research overall: Some COVID-19 samples were acute and others convalescent; all came from the United States, Italy and Spain. From T cells, B-cell-depleted T cells, or PBMCs came the material, which was cDNA or gDNA.

CDR1 and CDR2 from the germline V gene are LNHNV and YYDKDF (reference sequence). The V gene end was trimmed by 1 base and the J gene end by 8 bases; junction bases not matched to a gene: 2. CDR3 length: 14 amino acids. Authors' methods: Amplification of reference gene primers was used by the study to estimate nucleated cell counts. Produced via immunoSEQ multiplex PCR; TCRdb's table is partial and in-frame only. The D gene and trimming were derived from the DNA, and the V and J assignments and clone size from that table. The table has around 100,000 clones, around nine tenths seen once. The V and J genes are TRBV15 and TRBJ1-6, with 7 bases that match TRBD1. Specimen: peripheral blood. The TCR comes from a middle-aged man with acute or convalescent COVID-19. The CDR3: CATSRGGTDSPLHF. The CDR3 nucleotides are TGTGCCACCAGCAGAGGGGGGACAGATTCACCCCTCCACTTT.